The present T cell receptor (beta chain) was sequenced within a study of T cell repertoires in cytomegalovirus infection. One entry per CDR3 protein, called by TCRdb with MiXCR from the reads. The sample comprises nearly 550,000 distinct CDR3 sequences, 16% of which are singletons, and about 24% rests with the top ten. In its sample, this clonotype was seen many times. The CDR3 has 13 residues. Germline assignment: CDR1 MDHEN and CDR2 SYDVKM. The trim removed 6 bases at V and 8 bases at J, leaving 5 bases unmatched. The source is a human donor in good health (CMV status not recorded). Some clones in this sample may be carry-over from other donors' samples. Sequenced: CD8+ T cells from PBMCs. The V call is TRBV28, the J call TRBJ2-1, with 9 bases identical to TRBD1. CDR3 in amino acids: CASRPTGGDEQFF. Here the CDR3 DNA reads TGTGCCAGCAGACCGACAGGGGGTGATGAGCAGTTCTTC.